The clone carrying this T cell receptor (beta chain) was seen many times. Documented time point: pre-sensitization, week 0. Regarding treatment: therapeutic diphenylcyclopropenone sensitization with weekly scalp DPC. Total RNA was isolated from whole blood that had not been fractionated. This sample is part of a study of human T cells and chemical hapten exposure. For the study at large: Patients were given diphenylcyclopropenone on the scalp weekly across the roughly 25-week study. Enrolled patients were predominantly female and had alopecia areata, totalis or universalis.

The library tagged individual cDNA molecules with unique molecular identifiers. TCRdb processed the RACE reads anew with MiXCR; each CDR3 protein has one entry. The sample shows under 300,000 distinct CDR3 sequences, about 8.6% of them seen only once. CDR3 length: 15 amino acids. Per the germline V gene, CDR1 is SQVTM and CDR2 is ANQGSEA. Trimming cost V 5 bases and J 5 bases, with 18 bases left between them. The source of this sequence is a woman in her thirties or forties with alopecia areata. Some clones in this sample may be carry-over from other donors' samples. J is TRBJ2-2 and V is TRBV29-1; the D gene is possibly TRBD1 (6 bases). The sequencing here drew on whole blood, taken in connection with sensitization to the hapten diphenylcyclopropenone (DPC). CDR3 sequence reads: CSVTRQDPKTGELFF. CDR3 nucleotide sequence: TGCAGCGTTACTCGACAGGACCCAAAGACCGGGGAGCTGTTTTTT.